Listed here are 27 T cell receptor beta chains from one sample, sequenced in a study of T cell repertoires in cytomegalovirus infection. TCRdb passed the reads through MiXCR, listing each CDR3 protein once. The sample contains about 490,000 distinct CDR3 sequences, 15% to 20% of which appear only once. The sample taken for sequencing was CD8+ T cells from PBMCs. The receptors stem from a human donor in good health (CMV status not recorded). Some clones in this sample may be carry-over from other donors' samples.

This clonotype showed up many times. The chain couples TRBV7-3 to TRBJ2-5; 9 nucleotides line up with TRBD2. CDR1 SGHTA and CDR2 FQGTGA come from the germline V gene. CDR3 length: 15 residues. With V trimmed by 2 bases and J by 2 bases, 3 bases remained unmatched. The CDR3 loop is CASSLGGGVQETQYF. CDR3 sequence (DNA): TGTGCCAGCAGCTTAGGCGGGGGGGTACAAGAGACCCAGTACTTC.

This clonotype was seen at least ten times. J is TRBJ2-7 and V is TRBV28; 9 nucleotides align to TRBD2. V shed 6 bases, J shed 1 base, and the junction held 7 bases outside the gene matches. CDR3 size: 15 residues. Germline CDR1 and CDR2: MDHEN and SYDVKM. DNA for the CDR3: TGTGCCAGCAGCCCTAGCGGGATCGCTTCCTACGAGCAGTACTTC. Translating gives CASSPSGIASYEQYF.

As to this clonotype: Since a much larger clone is just one base distant, this may be a read error. The chain couples TRBV11-2 to TRBJ2-1; 13 bases fit TRBD2. The CDR3 totals 13 residues. In germline, CDR1 is SGHAT, CDR2 FQNNGV. The CDR3 DNA sequence: TGTGCCAGCAGACTAGCGGGGGGGCACGAGCCGTTCTTC. Translated, it gives CASRLAGGHEPFF.

This rearrangement joins TRBV15 to TRBJ1-5; 8 bases are shared with TRBD1. The CDR3 consists of 15 residues. Germline CDR1 and CDR2: LNHNV and YYDKDF (reference sequence). The ends lost 4 bases at V and 1 base at J; junction bases unmatched: 3. CDR3 amino acids: CATSTRTGSNQPQHF. The DNA for the CDR3 is TGTGCCACCAGCACCAGGACAGGGAGCAATCAGCCCCAGCATTTT. The full variable domain, rest sourced from reference TRBV15 and TRBJ1-5, is DAMVIQNPRYQVTQFGKPVTLSCSQTLNHNVMYWYQQKSSQAPKLLFHYYDKDFNNEADTPDNFQSRRPNTSFCFLDIRSPGLGDTAMYLCATSTRTGSNQPQHFGDGTRLSIL.

This clonotype has just one count. The gene calls are TRBV14 and TRBJ2-1; the D gene could be TRBD1 or TRBD2 (5 bases each). The CDR3 has 19 amino acids. CDR1 is SGHDN and CDR2 is FVKESK in the germline V gene. V was clipped by 0 bases and J by 7 bases, with 25 bases between them. CDR3 bases: TGTGCCAGCAGCCAAGATCATGAGCCCCTGGGGACCCTAGATAATGAGCAGTTCTTC. Residues: CASSQDHEPLGTLDNEQFF.

This clonotype was recorded many times. The rearrangement uses TRBV7-9 and TRBJ2-4; 7 nucleotides agree with TRBD1. This CDR3 region has 18 residues. V gave up 4 bases and J gave up 0 bases; unmatched junction bases: 12. Germline-derived CDR1 and CDR2 are SEHNR and FQNEAQ (reference sequence). The DNA of the CDR3 is TGTGCCAGCAGCTCACCCCCCGGGACAGAGCTAGCCAAAAACATTCAGTACTTC. Protein: CASSSPPGTELAKNIQYF.

The chain carries TRBV10-3 and TRBJ1-1; possible D gene TRBD1, 6 bases. The CDR3 is made up of 17 amino acids. V lost 0 bases and J 3 bases, leaving 17 bases between the germline ends. In germline, CDR1 is ENHRY, CDR2 SYGVKD. CDR3: CAISESGGGSGDTEAFF. Written as DNA, the CDR3 is TGTGCCATCAGTGAGTCTGGGGGGGGCTCGGGGGACACTGAAGCTTTCTTT.

The chain carries TRBV28 and TRBJ2-2, with TRBD2 identical over 12 bases. The CDR3 covers 17 residues. V lost 5 bases, J lost 7 bases, and 11 bases stayed unmatched. Germline CDR1 MDHEN, CDR2 SYDVKM. The CDR3 DNA reads as TGTGCCAGCAGTCCGTTACGACTAGCGGGAGACATCGGGGAGCTGTTTTTT. It yields the protein CASSPLRLAGDIGELFF.

There are a few counts of this clonotype. A read error may produce the germline difference seen at one junction end. CDR3 region: CASSSPSEVQETQYF. The CDR3 DNA reads TGTGCCAGCAGCTCACCTTCTGAAGTACAAGAGACCCAGTACTTC. The V call is TRBV5-3, the J call TRBJ2-5; D unresolved. TRBV5-3 is treated as an ORF (open reading frame) with a function not yet certain. This CDR3 has 15 residues.

This clonotype was seen ten or more times. The chain uses TRBV7-3 and TRBJ1-2, with TRBD1 matching 9 bases. Germline loops: CDR1 SGHTA, CDR2 FQGTGA. The CDR3 covers 14 residues. V shed 7 bases and J 2 bases; nucleotides not matched to a gene: 5. In nucleotides, the CDR3 is TGTGCCAGCATCCCAGGGACAGGGAACTATGGCTACACCTTC. Protein product: CASIPGTGNYGYTF.

The V and J genes are TRBV2 and TRBJ2-7; no clear D gene. Germline loops: CDR1 SNHLY, CDR2 FYNNEI. CDR3 size: 13 residues. V shed 9 bases and J shed 3 bases, with 15 bases lying between them. Here the CDR3 reads CARNGVGGYEQYF. The CDR3 bases are TGTGCCAGGAACGGTGTGGGCGGCTACGAGCAGTACTTC. Full variable domain (remainder filled in from reference TRBV2 and TRBJ2-7): EPEVTQTPSHQVTQMGQEVILRCVPISNHLYFYWYRQILGQKVEFLVSFYNNEISEKSEIFDDQFSVERPDGSNFTLKIRSTKLEDSAMYFCARNGVGGYEQYFGPGTRLTVT.

This CDR3 is CASSRGLVGPPHEQFF. The CDR3 DNA reads as TGTGCCAGCAGCCGGGGACTAGTGGGACCCCCCCATGAGCAGTTCTTC. The chain has TRBV5-4 and TRBJ2-1; 8 bases line up with TRBD2. Germline V lookup: CDR1 SGHNT, CDR2 YYREEE (reference sequence). With V trimmed by 4 bases and J by 8 bases, 14 bases remained unmatched. This CDR3 has 16 residues.

This clonotype came up many times. This chain links TRBV7-9 with TRBJ1-6, with a possible D match to TRBD1 (5 bases). V was trimmed by 1 base and J by 7 bases, leaving 8 bases between them. CDR1 and CDR2 (germline): SEHNR, FQNEAQ (reference sequence). The CDR3 contains 14 residues. The chain's CDR3 is CASSLGQLNSPLHF. The CDR3 region has the DNA TGTGCCAGCAGCTTAGGACAGCTAAATTCACCCCTCCACTTT.

This clonotype was counted ten times or more. J is TRBJ2-1 and V is TRBV7-9; D possibly corresponds to TRBD2 (6 bases). The CDR3 loop spans 17 amino acids. Trimming took off 5 bases at V and 6 bases at J, with 23 bases between the two ends. Germline CDR1 reads SEHNR; CDR2 reads FQNEAQ (reference sequence). The CDR3 sequence: CASSQTGGPTFLNEQFF. In nucleotides, the CDR3 is TGTGCCAGCAGCCAAACCGGGGGACCCACCTTTCTCAATGAGCAGTTCTTC.

In its sample, this clonotype was seen many times. The V and J genes are TRBV6-5 and TRBJ2-7; D is undetermined. The CDR3 runs 15 residues. Germline V gives CDR1 MNHEY, CDR2 SVGAGI. The V and J ends lost 5 bases and 6 bases respectively, with 20 bases between them. CDR3 sequence reads: CASSPSVGYPIEQYF. The CDR3 DNA is TGTGCCAGCAGTCCCTCCGTGGGGTATCCGATCGAGCAGTACTTC.

Many counts were recorded for this clonotype. This chain uses TRBV7-2 with TRBJ1-1; a possible D gene is TRBD1 (5 bases). Per the germline V gene, CDR1 is SGHTA and CDR2 is FQGNSA. CDR3 length: 17 residues. The V gene lost 1 base and the J gene lost 0 bases, with 15 bases spanning the gap. The CDR3 spells CASSLEALGEMNTEAFF. The CDR3 bases are TGTGCCAGCAGCTTAGAAGCTCTGGGGGAAATGAACACTGAAGCTTTCTTT.

This clonotype was detected ten times or more. This chain connects TRBV7-6 to TRBJ2-7; weak D call: TRBD1 (6 bases). V gave up 2 bases and J gave up 5 bases, with 10 bases separating them. The CDR3 length is 13 residues. Germline V gives CDR1 SGHVS, CDR2 FNYEAQ. CDR3 protein: CASSLRGSNEQYF. The CDR3 coding sequence is TGTGCCAGCAGCTTAAGGGGGAGCAACGAGCAGTACTTC.

The chain employs TRBV12-3 or TRBV12-4 and TRBJ2-7; maybe TRBD2 (5 bases). Trimming pared 6 bases from V and 9 bases from J, leaving 27 bases between. The CDR3 totals 16 residues. The CDR3 DNA reads TGTGCCAGCAGCCCCTTCACTAGGGAAGGACCCTCCGGGCAGTACTTC. Translating it yields CASSPFTREGPSGQYF.

To note about this clonotype: At one end the junction does not follow the germline gene, possibly because of a read error. The chain uses TRBV4-1 and TRBJ2-3; D is unresolved. The CDR3 consists of 14 residues. The germline V gene encodes CDR1 MGHRA and CDR2 YSYEKL. CDR3 coding DNA: TGTGCCAGCAGCCAAGATCGCTCATTAGATACGCAGTATTTT. This codes for CASSQDRSLDTQYF.

This clonotype was counted many times. J is TRBJ1-2 and V is TRBV7-9, with 10 nucleotides matching TRBD1. The CDR3 consists of 14 residues. J gave up 3 bases and V 5 bases, and 3 bases lay outside the gene matches. Per germline, CDR1 SEHNR and CDR2 FQNEAQ (reference sequence). The CDR3 sequence is CASSVGTGDYGYTF. CDR3 in DNA: TGTGCCAGCAGCGTCGGGACAGGGGACTATGGCTACACCTTC.

This clonotype was observed a handful of times. The chain recombines TRBV6-5 with TRBJ1-2, with TRBD1 matching 10 bases. The CDR3 spans 15 residues. The V gene end was trimmed by 5 bases and the J gene end by 7 bases; junction bases not matched to a gene: 10. Germline V gene lookup returns CDR1 MNHEY and CDR2 SVGAGI. This CDR3 is CASSIRDRGLRGYTF. The CDR3 coding sequence is TGTGCCAGCAGTATCCGGGACAGGGGACTCCGTGGCTACACCTTC.

V is TRBV27 and J is TRBJ1-6, with unresolved D. This CDR3 comprises 12 residues. Germline V CDR1 and CDR2: MNHEY, SMNVEV (reference sequence). V lost 5 bases, J lost 6 bases, and 5 bases lay in between. The CDR3 DNA follows: TGTGCCAGCAGTAAGGTTAATTCACCCCTCCACTTT. It is translated as CASSKVNSPLHF.

The V gene is TRBV5-1, the J gene TRBJ1-2; 9 bases match TRBD1. V lost 1 base, J lost 2 bases, and 6 bases stayed unmatched. The CDR3 runs to 16 residues. Germline lookup yields CDR1 SGHRS and CDR2 YFSETQ. CDR3 region: CASSLKGQGINYGYTF. The CDR3, as DNA: TGCGCCAGCAGCTTGAAAGGACAGGGGATCAACTATGGCTACACCTTC.

This clonotype was observed a few times. One end of the junction is discordant with germline, which a read error may explain. V gene TRBV4-1 combines with J gene TRBJ2-3; D perhaps matches TRBD2 (7 bases). CDR1 is MGHRA, CDR2 YSYEKL, per germline. The CDR3 is made up of 12 amino acids. Here the CDR3 reads CASSPPGGPEHF. As DNA, the CDR3 is TGCGCCAGCAGCCCTCCCGGGGGGCCCGAGCATTTT.

This clonotype has at least ten counts. The chain has TRBV10-3 and TRBJ2-7; D is unclear. CDR1 is ENHRY and CDR2 is SYGVKD in the germline V gene. The CDR3 loop spans 12 amino acids. Deletions cut 3 bases from V and 6 bases from J, with 9 bases between. The CDR3 sequence: CAISDSALEQYF. The CDR3, as DNA: TGTGCCATCAGTGATAGTGCTCTCGAGCAGTACTTC.

As concerns this clonotype: Just one base apart from a much larger clone, this may be a read error. The V and J genes are TRBV11-2 and TRBJ1-3; D is unresolved. Germline CDR1 SGHAT, CDR2 FQNNGV. The CDR3 runs to 13 residues. The CDR3 reads CADAGKAGNTIYF. Here the CDR3 DNA reads TGTGCAGACGCGGGGAAGGCTGGAAACACCATATATTTT.

In this sample, this clonotype turned up a few times. This chain uses TRBV4-2 with TRBJ1-2, with no clear D. The CDR3 spans 14 residues. V was pared by 1 base and J by 3 bases, with 9 bases between. Germline V gives CDR1 LGHNA, CDR2 YNFKEQ. CDR3: CASSQVGRDYGYTF. The CDR3 nucleotides are TGTGCCAGCAGCCAAGTGGGGAGGGACTATGGCTACACCTTC.